A single sample gave rise to the 19 T cell receptor beta chains below, sequenced in a study of T cell repertoires in cytomegalovirus infection. Each CDR3 protein gets one entry after TCRdb re-called the reads with MiXCR. The table includes around 330,000 distinct CDR3 sequences, around a sixth detected once. Sequencing was done on a sample of PBMCs. The receptor source for this set is a human donor in good health (CMV status not recorded). Some clones in this sample may be carry-over from other donors' samples.

This sequence joins TRBV11-3 and TRBJ2-2; D may be TRBD1 (5 bases). This CDR3 contains 13 residues. The germline gives CDR1 SGHNT, CDR2 YENEEA. V was pared by 2 bases and J by 8 bases, with 9 bases between. In DNA, the CDR3 is TGTGCCAGCAGCTTACAGGGTCTGGGGGAGCTGTTTTTT. It is translated as CASSLQGLGELFF.

The count of this clonotype is one. The chain joins TRBV28 to TRBJ1-1; 8 nucleotides align to TRBD1. V lost 1 base, J lost 6 bases, and 13 bases stayed unmatched. This CDR3 has 17 residues. Germline CDR1 is MDHEN and CDR2 is SYDVKM. The CDR3 DNA reads as TGTGCCAGCAGTTTATCCCAGGGGGCGGTTTCTATCGCTGAAGCTTTCTTT. This codes for CASSLSQGAVSIAEAFF.

Comment on this clonotype: The junction does not match germline at one end; this may be a read error. The V call is TRBV7-8, the J call TRBJ2-4, with a weak D call TRBD2 (5 bases). CDR3 length: 15 amino acids. The V gene's germline CDR1 is SGHVS and CDR2 FQNEAQ. The CDR3 here is CASSLDPLAKNIRYF. The CDR3 DNA reads TGTGCCAGCAGCTTAGACCCGCTAGCCAAAAACATTCGGTACTTC.

J is TRBJ1-1 and V is TRBV19; 8 bases map to TRBD1. The germline V gene has CDR1 LNHDA and CDR2 SQIVND (reference sequence). V shed 4 bases and J 3 bases; nucleotides not matched to a gene: 7. This CDR3 region has 15 residues. CDR3 bases: TGTGCCAGTAGTACTACAGGGGGAGTGGACACTGAAGCTTTCTTT. Protein: CASSTTGGVDTEAFF.

V is TRBV2 and J is TRBJ1-2; D might be TRBD1 (6 bases). Germline V gene sequence: CDR1 SNHLY, CDR2 FYNNEI. CDR3 size: 16 residues. Trimming removed 3 bases at V and 4 bases at J, with 18 bases between. CDR3 sequence: CASSEALAGAAYGYTF. CDR3 DNA: TGTGCCAGCAGTGAGGCCCTAGCAGGGGCGGCCTATGGCTACACCTTC.

This chain's CDR3 is CASSQEGAANTGELFF. CDR3 DNA sequence: TGCGCCAGCAGCCAGGAGGGGGCTGCGAACACCGGGGAGCTGTTTTTT. This sequence joins TRBV4-3 and TRBJ2-2, with D possibly matching TRBD1 (7 bases). This CDR3 is built from 16 residues. The germline V and J ends were trimmed by 3 bases and 0 bases, with 11 bases remaining between them. Germline loops: CDR1 LGHNA, CDR2 YSLEER.

The chain links TRBV20-1 to TRBJ2-2, with 10 bases that match TRBD2. The CDR3 spans 15 residues. Germline CDR1 is DFQATT and CDR2 is SNEGSKA (reference sequence). After removal of 2 bases from V and 1 base from J, the junction contained 1 base not matched to a gene. Here the CDR3 reads CSARWTSGNTGELFF. In nucleotides, the CDR3 is TGCAGTGCTAGATGGACTAGCGGGAACACCGGGGAGCTGTTTTTT.

This clonotype was picked up a small number of times. CDR3 residues: CASSQRGGDTQYF. CDR3 DNA: TGTGCCAGCAGCCAACGCGGGGGCGATACGCAGTATTTT. This chain uses TRBV3-1 with TRBJ2-3; D is possibly TRBD2 (7 bases). The CDR3 runs 13 residues. Germline CDR1 and CDR2: LGHDT and YNNKEL (reference sequence). Trimming removed 2 bases at V and 6 bases at J, with 9 bases between.

The DNA of the CDR3 is TGTGCCAGCAGCTTATACCTCCGGGCTGGCCGGTCCTACGAGCAGTACTTC. It is translated as CASSLYLRAGRSYEQYF. This chain uses TRBV7-2 with TRBJ2-7; D is uncertain. The CDR3 is 17 residues long. Germline CDR1 and CDR2: SGHTA and FQGNSA. Trimming shortened V by 2 bases and J by 1 base, and 18 bases separated the two germline ends. Supplemented by reference TRBV7-2 and TRBJ2-7, the full variable domain reads GAGVSQSPSNKVTEKGKDVELRCDPISGHTALYWYRQSLGQGLEFLIYFQGNSAPDKSGLPSDRFSAERTGGSVSTLTIQRTQQEDSAVYLCASSLYLRAGRSYEQYFGPGTRLTVT.

The chain recombines TRBV10-3 with TRBJ2-7, with 11 nucleotides matching TRBD1. The CDR3 is 16 amino acids. The V and J ends lost 0 bases and 4 bases, in that order; junction bases with no gene match: 5. CDR1 is ENHRY, CDR2 SYGVKD, per germline. CDR3 protein: CAISESPGTGGYEQYF. DNA of the CDR3: TGTGCCATCAGTGAGTCGCCCGGGACAGGGGGGTACGAGCAGTACTTC.

This rearrangement joins TRBV28 to TRBJ1-2; D call uncertain. The CDR3 contains 12 residues. V lost 5 bases, J lost 2 bases, and 6 bases lay in between. CDR1 and CDR2 (germline): MDHEN, SYDVKM. The CDR3 protein is CASSVENYGYTF. CDR3 bases: TGTGCCAGCAGTGTGGAAAACTATGGCTACACCTTC.

This clonotype was recorded many times. The V and J genes are TRBV7-2 and TRBJ1-4; 12 bases are shared with TRBD1. J was trimmed by 7 bases and V by 4 bases; bases with no gene match: 4. From germline, CDR1 is SGHTA and CDR2 FQGNSA. This CDR3 is built from 15 residues. The CDR3 protein is CASSSRDRGPEKLFF. The CDR3, as DNA: TGTGCCAGCAGCTCGAGGGACAGGGGGCCTGAAAAACTGTTTTTT.

This chain uses TRBV20-1 with TRBJ2-1, with 14 bases lining up with TRBD2. CDR1 and CDR2 (germline): DFQATT, SNEGSKA (reference sequence). The V gene end was trimmed by 6 bases and the J gene end by 7 bases; junction bases not matched to a gene: 5. There are 14 residues in the CDR3. CDR3 DNA: TGCAGTGCCCGGACTAGCGGGGGGTTGAATGAGCAGTTCTTC. Its translation: CSARTSGGLNEQFF.

This clonotype was recorded at least ten times. The rearrangement links TRBV7-2 to TRBJ1-6, with D unresolved. In germline, CDR1 is SGHTA, CDR2 FQGNSA. This CDR3 has 15 amino acids. The V end was cut by 0 bases, the J end by 7 bases, with 10 bases between. The CDR3 reads CASSLAGPLNSPLHF. In DNA, the CDR3 is TGTGCCAGCAGCTTAGCCGGGCCCCTAAATTCACCCCTCCACTTT.

This clonotype appeared a few times. The CDR3 spells CASSQGASSYEQYF. In DNA form, the CDR3 reads TGCGCCAGCAGCCAAGGGGCATCTTCCTACGAGCAGTACTTC. J is TRBJ2-7 and V is TRBV4-3; no clear D. The CDR3 length is 14 residues. Germline assignment: CDR1 LGHNA and CDR2 YSLEER. V lost 1 base, J lost 1 base, and 8 bases lay in between.

This clonotype turned up a few times. This chain connects TRBV6-1 to TRBJ2-3; 10 positions agree with TRBD2. The CDR3 contains 16 residues. Germline values: CDR1 MNHNS, CDR2 SASEGT. V gave up 6 bases and J gave up 2 bases; unmatched junction bases: 8. The CDR3 nucleotides read TGTGCCAGCAGCAACCCAGCGGGGGGGATCACAGATACGCAGTATTTT. This translates into CASSNPAGGITDTQYF.

The chain links TRBV18 to TRBJ1-2; 7 bases are shared with TRBD1. The germline V gene has CDR1 KGHSH and CDR2 LQKENI. With V trimmed by 2 bases and J by 3 bases, 3 bases remained unmatched. The CDR3 consists of 14 residues. Here the CDR3 DNA reads TGTGCCAGCTCACCAGGCAGGGGGGACTATGGCTACACCTTC. This codes for CASSPGRGDYGYTF.

This clonotype was picked up many times. V usage is TRBV10-3 and J usage is TRBJ1-1; D gene uncertain. The V and J ends lost 0 bases and 4 bases respectively, with 12 bases between them. CDR1 is ENHRY, CDR2 SYGVKD, per germline. The CDR3 spans 15 residues. CDR3 sequence reads: CAISESGSRGTEAFF. CDR3 bases: TGTGCCATCAGTGAGTCCGGGTCCCGGGGCACTGAAGCTTTCTTT.

There are many counts of this clonotype. At one of its ends the junction is not consistent with the germline gene, which may arise from a read error. V usage is TRBV12-3 or TRBV12-4 and J usage is TRBJ2-7, with 11 nucleotides matching TRBD2. The CDR3 extends over 12 amino acids. The CDR3 nucleotides read TGTGCCAGCAGTCTAGCGGGGGGCCAGCAGTACTTC. As protein: CASSLAGGQQYF.